This is a list of T cell receptor beta chains from one sample in a study of CD8 T cell repertoires and HIV-1 epitope variants. The protocol was immunoSEQ multiplex PCR, while the TCRdb copy is restricted to in-frame clones and leaves out a portion. The sample includes 3,000 or so clones, almost 75% of them seen just once. The antigens these receptors bind are not known. The sequencing input was cultured CD8+ T cells derived from PBMCs. Source of these receptors: a male donor with HIV. CDR3s leave out the opening cysteine and the closing phenylalanine or tryptophan. D genes are given only for firm matches.

V gene	D gene	J gene	CDR3 protein
TRBV28	TRBD2	TRBJ2-3	ASSFGGRAADTQY
TRBV7-2	NA	TRBJ1-2	ASSLVAVTNYGYT
TRBV18	NA	TRBJ1-1	ASSPRDLLGNTEAF
TRBV27	TRBD1	TRBJ1-2	ASRSGQGRDYGYT
TRBV9	NA	TRBJ2-3	ASSGASNYPTDTQY
TRBV5-3	TRBD2	TRBJ2-1	ARSALPSGPSSYNEQF
TRBV4-2	TRBD2	TRBJ2-5	ASSQGGAGEETQY
TRBV14	NA	TRBJ2-3	ASSQGTPSTDTQY
TRBV27	TRBD2	TRBJ2-1	ASSPTTSGYSYNEQF
TRBV27	NA	TRBJ2-5	ASSVYGETQY
TRBV9	TRBD1	TRBJ1-6	ASSVDKGTGSGGNSPLH
TRBV11-2	NA	TRBJ1-2	ASSLDSRNSPHYGYT
TRBV27	NA	TRBJ1-4	ASSRTGTHNEKLF
TRBV6-5	TRBD1	TRBJ2-7	ASSESGTGADEQY
TRBV27	TRBD2	TRBJ2-7	ASSAPGGEQY
TRBV12-5	NA	TRBJ1-6	ASGLENSPLH
TRBV5-1	NA	TRBJ1-1	ASSPPNTEAF
TRBV5-1	NA	TRBJ2-7	ASTTDTYEQY
TRBV18	NA	TRBJ2-1	ASSLGESNEQF
TRBV28	NA	TRBJ1-3	ASSWRVISGNTIY
TRBV29-1	NA	TRBJ2-7	SVDDLTYEQY
TRBV4-1	NA	TRBJ1-2	ASSPTQGRANYGYT
TRBV5-6	NA	TRBJ2-1	ASSLWRGEYNEQF
TRBV14	NA	TRBJ2-7	ASSPPICEQY
TRBV7-9	NA	TRBJ2-1	ASSPINNEQF
TRBV5-6	NA	TRBJ2-5	ASSLGAQETQY
TRBV2	TRBD2	TRBJ2-1	ASSGRLAGGYHNEQF
TRBV19	TRBD2	TRBJ2-1	ASAAGVIYNEQF
TRBV5-6	NA	TRBJ2-7	ASSDSTVTYEQY
TRBV19	TRBD1	TRBJ2-1	ASRLGTGGEQF
TRBV27	NA	TRBJ2-7	ASSLWGLGLKYEQY
TRBV15	TRBD2	TRBJ2-1	ATRRQPGLAQNNEQF
TRBV2	NA	TRBJ2-7	ASSDYGQRDEQY
TRBV6-1	NA	TRBJ1-5	ASSVDTDNYQPQH
TRBV9	NA	TRBJ2-5	ASSSAGIDQETQY
TRBV5-6	NA	TRBJ2-2	ASSDYYQNTGELF
TRBV6-5	TRBD1	TRBJ2-3	ASKQLQGAGDTQY
TRBV11-3	NA	TRBJ2-3	ASSLPDADTQY
TRBV11-2	NA	TRBJ2-5	ASSLGRELQETQY
TRBV4-1	NA	TRBJ2-1	ASSQDDGSSYNEQF
TRBV11-3	NA	TRBJ2-4	ASSLDATSNIQY